This T cell receptor (beta chain) was identified in a study of T cells in localized non-small cell lung cancer. Some clones are missing from TCRdb's copy, which holds only in-frame ones; the method was immunoSEQ multiplex PCR. The table records approximately 3,100 clones, 25% to 30% of them present only once. This CDR3 contains 13 residues. Trimming cost V 6 bases and J 7 bases, with 13 bases left between them. CDR1 and CDR2 from the germline V gene are WNHNN and SYGVQD (reference sequence). The V gene is TRBV10-1, the J gene TRBJ2-1; D not resolved. This clonotype was obtained from a woman aged 35-75 years with stage I lung adenocarcinoma. Sequences were derived from normal lung tissue next to the tumor, sampled before any cancer treatment. The CDR3, as DNA: TGCGCCAGCAGCCCAGTAGTGGGTAATGAGCAGTTCTTC. This gives the protein CASSPVVGNEQFF.